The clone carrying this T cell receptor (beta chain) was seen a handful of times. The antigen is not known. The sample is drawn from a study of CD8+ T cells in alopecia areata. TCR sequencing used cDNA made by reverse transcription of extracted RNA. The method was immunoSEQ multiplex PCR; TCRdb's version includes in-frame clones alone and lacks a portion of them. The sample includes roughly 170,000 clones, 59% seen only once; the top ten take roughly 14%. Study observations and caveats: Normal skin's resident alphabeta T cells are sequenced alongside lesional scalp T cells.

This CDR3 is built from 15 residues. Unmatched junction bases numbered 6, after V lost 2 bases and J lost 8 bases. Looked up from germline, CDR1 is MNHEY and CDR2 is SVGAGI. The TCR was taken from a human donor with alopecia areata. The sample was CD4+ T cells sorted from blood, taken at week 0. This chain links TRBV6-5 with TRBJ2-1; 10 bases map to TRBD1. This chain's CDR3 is CASSYGGTGDDEQFF. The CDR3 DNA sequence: TGTGCCAGCAGTTACGGCGGGACAGGGGACGATGAGCAGTTCTTC.